This T cell receptor beta chain is drawn from a study of T cell responses to AZD1222 COVID-19 vaccine. The CDR3 loop spans 16 amino acids. Trimming took 4 bases from V and 0 from J, leaving 13 bases between them. Germline assignment: CDR1 MDHEN and CDR2 SYDVKM. Study-wide points: In a largely white British group with more females than males, clonal diversity was possibly underestimated.

This clone came up once. Its antigen is currently unknown. Here immunoSEQ multiplex PCR was the method, and the copy in TCRdb shows in-frame clones only, minus some. The profile shows about 100,000 clones, about 88% of them singletons. This TCR was sampled from an adult in good health. The V gene is TRBV28, the J gene TRBJ1-3; D gene uncertain. The starting material was peripheral blood, obtained on day 0 of AZD1222 vaccination. CDR3 DNA sequence: TGTGCCAGCAGTTCCCCCCAAGGTGCCTCTGGAAACACCATATATTTT. It specifies CASSSPQGASGNTIYF.